The clone carrying this TCR beta chain has only one observation. Its target is not known. Germline CDR1 reads SGHKS; CDR2 reads YYEKEE (reference sequence). Deletions cut 1 base from V and 0 bases from J, with 10 bases between. The CDR3 totals 15 residues. This sample's treatment: 15 to 20 received Ad26.COV2.S at low or high dose, single or two shots; 5 received placebo; per-sample allocation not given. Material that was analyzed had been drawn on day 63 after the first vaccine or placebo injection. Whoever gave the sample was an adult aged 18-55 years in Boston. These data originate in a study of Ad26.COV2.S vaccination and SARS-CoV-2 variants. Points from the study as a whole: Substantial post-vaccination breadth of spike-specific CD8+ and CD4+ T cell responses was reported. Vaccinees showed greater spike-specific TCR breadth than placebo recipients.

Method: immunoSEQ multiplex PCR; TCRdb's copy keeps in-frame clones and lacks some. This table has 380,000 or so clones, roughly 80% appearing once. The receptor comes from a person aged 18-60 years who received the Ad26.COV2.S COVID-19 vaccine or a placebo. The J gene is TRBJ1-1, the V gene TRBV5-5; D perhaps matches TRBD1 (5 bases). The source material was peripheral blood, sampled in a trial of Ad26.COV2.S vaccine versus placebo. The CDR3 nucleotides read TGTGCCAGCAGCTTGCAGGGTAGCATGAACACTGAAGCTTTCTTT. Its translation is CASSLQGSMNTEAFF.